The 24 T cell receptor beta chains below come from one sample, sequenced in a study of immune heterogeneity within non-small cell lung tumors. Template material comprised bulk tumor genomic DNA at around 600 ng per sample. The authors collected several far-apart biopsies from each primary tumor during surgery. Patients underwent curative surgery for non-small cell lung cancer (untreated and newly diagnosed). Multiplex PCR relied on 32 V and 13 J primers to amplify TCR beta CDR3. TCRdb called the multiplex PCR reads again in MiXCR, with one record for every CDR3 protein. This sample has about 4,300 distinct CDR3 sequences, with approximately 25% found just once. The sample comprised lung tumor tissue. Receptors were obtained from a man in his forties or fifties with non-small cell lung cancer.

Details on this clonotype: The CDR3 ends on some other residue instead of the conserved phenylalanine or tryptophan, so this is likely a read error. The chain is built from TRBV19 and TRBJ2-7; 8 positions agree with TRBD1. Germline CDR1 and CDR2: LNHDA and SQIVND (reference sequence). CDR3 length: 15 amino acids. The J segment lost 4 bases and the V segment lost 6 bases, leaving 11 bases of the junction unmatched. In DNA form, the CDR3 reads TGTGCCAGTAGCCCCATTGAGGGACAGGATTACGAGCAGTACTTA. Amino acid sequence: CASSPIEGQDYEQYL.

This clonotype was seen at least ten times. V and J are TRBV20-1 and TRBJ2-3; tentative D call: TRBD2 (6 bases). This CDR3 comprises 14 residues. Trimming took 5 bases from V and 1 from J, leaving 13 bases between them. Germline CDR1 reads DFQATT; CDR2 reads SNEGSKA (reference sequence). CDR3 loop: CSAGTGLRTDTQYF. The CDR3 bases are TGCAGTGCTGGTACGGGACTCCGCACAGATACGCAGTATTTT.

Sample share makes this clonotype medium-sized. The gene calls are TRBV4-1 and TRBJ1-5; D is unclear. V gave up 2 bases and J gave up 0 bases, with 5 bases separating them. Germline CDR1 and CDR2: MGHRA and YSYEKL. The CDR3 has 14 amino acids. The CDR3 sequence is CASSQSDSNQPQHF. The CDR3 DNA reads TGCGCCAGCAGCCAATCAGATAGCAATCAGCCCCAGCATTTT.

This clonotype was detected ten times or more. The genes are TRBV10-3 and TRBJ2-3; TRBD2 aligns across 7 bases. V lost 5 bases and J lost 10; bases outside the gene matches: 12. The germline V gene encodes CDR1 ENHRY and CDR2 SYGVKD. There are 14 residues in the CDR3. The CDR3 DNA is TGTGCCATCAGTCCCTTGGGGGGGGTTAATCCGCAGTATTTT. It encodes CAISPLGGVNPQYF.

This clonotype has a count of ten or more. V gene TRBV3-1 combines with J gene TRBJ2-3, with 8 bases fitting TRBD1. The CDR3 consists of 16 residues. Trimming removed 4 bases from V and 1 base from J; junction bases left unmatched: 7. Germline V gene lookup returns CDR1 LGHDT and CDR2 YNNKEL (reference sequence). The CDR3 DNA sequence: TGTGCCAGCAGCCGCAGAGGACAGGGTGGCACAGATACGCAGTATTTT. The encoded protein is CASSRRGQGGTDTQYF.

This clonotype qualifies as medium-sized. This sequence joins TRBV27 and TRBJ2-7; D gene ambiguous. This CDR3 region has 11 residues. The germline CDR1 and CDR2 sequences are MNHEY and SMNVEV (reference sequence). The ends were cut back, 3 bases at V and 7 bases at J, with 7 bases in the middle. The CDR3 loop reads CASSFGGEQYF. In DNA, the CDR3 is TGTGCCAGCAGTTTTGGTGGGGAGCAGTACTTC.

The chain is built from TRBV28 and TRBJ2-5; D perhaps matches TRBD2 (5 bases). CDR1 and CDR2 from the germline V gene are MDHEN and SYDVKM. CDR3 length: 17 amino acids. The V gene lost 3 bases and the J gene lost 1 base, with 18 bases spanning the gap. CDR3 loop: CASSFYSITSPQETQYF. For the CDR3, the DNA is TGTGCCAGCAGTTTCTATTCGATTACTAGTCCCCAAGAGACCCAGTACTTC.

This clonotype ranks as medium-sized (0.01 to 0.1%). CDR3 nucleotide sequence: TGTGCCAGTAGTCCTGATACTCGGAGGTACAATGAGCAGTTCTTC. Protein: CASSPDTRRYNEQFF. The V and J genes are TRBV19 and TRBJ2-1; TRBD2 is a possible D gene (5 bases). CDR3 length: 15 residues. Germline loops: CDR1 LNHDA, CDR2 SQIVND (reference sequence). V dropped 5 bases and J dropped 4 bases, with 15 bases sitting between them.

Notes on this clonotype: A read error is possible here, since a much larger clone lies one base away. The genes are TRBV5-1 and TRBJ2-2; the D is unclear. This CDR3 has 13 residues. In germline, CDR1 is SGHRS, CDR2 YFSETQ. The CDR3 reads CPSSWRPTGELFF. The CDR3 DNA sequence: TGCCCCAGCAGCTGGCGGCCTACCGGGGAGCTGTTTTTT.

This clonotype was seen at least ten times. The rearrangement links TRBV5-1 to TRBJ2-5; D perhaps matches TRBD2 (6 bases). The CDR3 spans 15 residues. Per the germline V gene, CDR1 is SGHRS and CDR2 is YFSETQ. Between the trimmed V and J ends, which lost 4 bases and 2 bases, there was a span of 15 bases. CDR3 sequence reads: CASSQGRGNQETQYF. CDR3 sequence (DNA): TGCGCCAGCAGCCAAGGGCGCGGGAATCAAGAGACCCAGTACTTC.

This clonotype is medium-sized (0.01 to 0.1%) in the sample. This chain uses TRBV4-1 with TRBJ1-2; D is perhaps TRBD1 (5 bases). The CDR3 runs 15 residues. Trimming took 1 base from V and 4 from J, leaving 13 bases between them. CDR1 MGHRA and CDR2 YSYEKL come from the germline V gene. CDR3 coding DNA: TGCGCCAGCAGCCAAGCGGGGGATTATGGCTATGGCTACACCTTC. It yields the protein CASSQAGDYGYGYTF.

This clonotype has a count of ten or more. The chain recombines TRBV19 with TRBJ2-6; either TRBD1 or TRBD2 may fit D (5 bases each). The length of the CDR3 is 16 residues. V gave up 7 bases and J gave up 0 bases, with 13 bases separating them. CDR1 LNHDA and CDR2 SQIVND come from the germline V gene (reference sequence). The CDR3 sequence is CASIPRGASGANVLTF. The CDR3 DNA reads TGTGCCAGTATTCCCCGGGGCGCCTCTGGGGCCAACGTCCTGACTTTC.

In its sample, this clonotype is medium-sized (0.01 to 0.1%). V is TRBV19 and J is TRBJ1-3; D is unclear. CDR1 is LNHDA and CDR2 is SQIVND in the germline V gene (reference sequence). The CDR3 is 14 amino acids. Trimming removed 3 bases at V and 4 bases at J, with 10 bases between. CDR3 bases: TGTGCCAGTAGTATTTCGGTCGGAGGAAACACCATATATTTT. Protein sequence: CASSISVGGNTIYF.

This chain connects TRBV28 to TRBJ2-1, with D perhaps being TRBD1 or TRBD2 (6 bases each). The germline V gene encodes CDR1 MDHEN and CDR2 SYDVKM. This CDR3 comprises 15 residues. The germline V and J ends were trimmed by 2 bases and 8 bases, with 16 bases remaining between them. CDR3 coding DNA: TGTGCCAGCAGTTTACGAGGGGGGTGGGGGTATGAGCAGTTCTTC. This translates into CASSLRGGWGYEQFF.

This clonotype is medium-sized. The chain joins TRBV15 to TRBJ2-7, with TRBD1 as a possible D gene (5 bases). CDR3 length: 15 amino acids. Germline CDR1 LNHNV, CDR2 YYDKDF (reference sequence). Trimming pared 0 bases from V and 7 bases from J, leaving 16 bases between. The CDR3 reads CATSRDRGIWGEQYF. CDR3 DNA: TGTGCCACCAGCAGAGATAGGGGTATTTGGGGAGAGCAGTACTTC.

This clonotype was detected many times. This chain links TRBV5-8 with TRBJ1-4, with D perhaps TRBD1 (6 bases). The germline gives CDR1 SGHTS, CDR2 YDEGEE. The CDR3 is 15 residues long. V lost 2 bases to trimming and J lost 8 bases, with 16 bases between them. The CDR3 is CASSFHSTGGEKLFF. CDR3 DNA sequence: TGTGCCAGCAGCTTCCACTCGACCGGGGGCGAAAAACTGTTTTTT.

This clonotype was seen at least ten times. The CDR3 sequence is CAWRPGQGSLEKLFF. CDR3 nucleotides: TGTGCCTGGAGACCGGGACAGGGGTCACTTGAAAAACTGTTTTTT. V gene TRBV30 combines with J gene TRBJ1-4, with TRBD1 matching over 10 bases. The CDR3 loop spans 15 amino acids. Germline CDR1 and CDR2: GTSNPN and SVGIG (reference sequence). V gave up 3 bases and J gave up 7 bases; unmatched junction bases: 8.

This clonotype was found many times. The V call is TRBV18, the J call TRBJ2-5; perhaps TRBD1 as D (5 bases). The CDR3 totals 15 residues. Per germline, CDR1 KGHSH and CDR2 LQKENI. Trimming pared 0 bases from V and 7 bases from J, leaving 15 bases between. The CDR3 nucleotides are TGTGCCAGCTCACCACCGGTAGGGGCCCTGGGGACCCAGTACTTC. It codes for CASSPPVGALGTQYF.

With regard to this clonotype: Since the CDR3 does not end with the conserved phenylalanine or tryptophan, this likely comes from a read error. The CDR3: CARSGQGQDYEQYL. For the CDR3, the DNA is TGTGCCAGAAGCGGACAGGGACAGGACTACGAGCAGTACTTA. V usage is TRBV7-9 and J usage is TRBJ2-7, with 8 nucleotides matching TRBD1. The CDR3 consists of 14 residues. Germline V gene data show CDR1 as SEHNR and CDR2 as FQNEAQ (reference sequence). After removal of 9 bases from V and 3 bases from J, the junction contained 10 bases not matched to a gene.

By frequency in the sample, this clonotype is medium-sized. The chain combines TRBV19 with TRBJ2-3; 13 bases align to TRBD2. Germline CDR1 LNHDA, CDR2 SQIVND (reference sequence). The CDR3 runs 17 residues. V gave up 7 bases and J gave up 5 bases; unmatched junction bases: 12. Here the CDR3 DNA reads TGTGCCAGTACCTCGACTAGCGGGAGGCACACACGAGATACGCAGTATTTT. Translated, it gives CASTSTSGRHTRDTQYF.

The chain combines TRBV5-1 with TRBJ1-2; 10 bases match TRBD1. Germline CDR1 and CDR2: SGHRS and YFSETQ. V shed 8 bases and J 3 bases; nucleotides not matched to a gene: 10. This CDR3 region has 15 residues. Here the CDR3 reads CASSPRDRGHYGYTF. CDR3 sequence (DNA): TGCGCCAGTAGCCCTCGGGACAGGGGACACTATGGCTACACCTTC.

This clonotype is classed as medium-sized. V usage is TRBV20-1 and J usage is TRBJ1-4, with 9 nucleotides matching TRBD1. This CDR3 region has 12 residues. Looked up from germline, CDR1 is DFQATT and CDR2 is SNEGSKA (reference sequence). The trim removed 7 bases at V and 8 bases at J, leaving 5 bases unmatched. The CDR3 DNA reads as TGCAGTGGACAGGGGGTCGGGGAAAAACTGTTTTTT. Translated, it gives CSGQGVGEKLFF.

As for this clonotype: This may stem from a read error, because a much larger clone lies one nucleotide away. The chain is built from TRBV6-1 and TRBJ1-6; D may be TRBD1 (6 bases). Germline CDR1 MNHNS, CDR2 SASEGT. The CDR3 has 15 residues. Trimming shortened V by 6 bases and J by 5 bases, and 14 bases separated the two germline ends. For the CDR3, the DNA is TGTGCCAGCAGCCCGGGACAAACCCATAATTCACCCCTCCACTTT. This gives the protein CASSPGQTHNSPLHF.

On this clonotype: The junction does not match germline at one end; this may be a read error. The CDR3 protein is CASSQDHGLDTQYF. In DNA form, the CDR3 reads TGTGCCAGCAGCCAAGACCATGGACTAGATACGCAGTATTTC. The chain combines TRBV14 with TRBJ2-3, with 7 nucleotides matching TRBD2. The CDR3 consists of 14 residues. Per the germline V gene, CDR1 is SGHDN and CDR2 is FVKESK.